Given below is one T cell receptor (beta chain) in context. With 5 bases removed from V and 0 bases from J, the gap between germline ends came to 7 bases. This CDR3 has 14 amino acids. Germline V gene lookup returns CDR1 SGHTA and CDR2 FQGTGA. Generated by immunoSEQ multiplex PCR, the TCRdb table keeps only in-frame clones and is missing some. The sample shows over 250,000 clones, about 87% of them seen only once. The sample comes from a study of blood T cell repertoires in COVID-19. Sequenced input: peripheral blood. This chain joins TRBV7-3 and TRBJ2-2; D possibly corresponds to TRBD2 (5 bases). The TCR sequence derives from a man between 60 and 70 years old who had recovered from COVID-19. DNA of the CDR3: TGTGCCAGCAGCGAGGGCGCGAACACCGGGGAGCTGTTTTTT. Protein: CASSEGANTGELFF.